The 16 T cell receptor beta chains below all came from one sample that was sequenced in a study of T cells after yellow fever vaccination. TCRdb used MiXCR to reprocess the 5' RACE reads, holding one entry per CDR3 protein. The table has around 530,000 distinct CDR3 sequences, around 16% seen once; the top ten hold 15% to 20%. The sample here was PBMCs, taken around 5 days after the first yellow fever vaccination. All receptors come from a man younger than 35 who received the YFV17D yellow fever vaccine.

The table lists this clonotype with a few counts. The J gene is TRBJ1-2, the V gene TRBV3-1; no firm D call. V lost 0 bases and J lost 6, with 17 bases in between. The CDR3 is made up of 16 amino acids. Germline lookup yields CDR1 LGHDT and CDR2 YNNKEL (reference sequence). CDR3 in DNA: TGTGCCAGCAGCCAAGAGGTTAACAGTCCAGCAAATGGCTACACCTTC. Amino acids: CASSQEVNSPANGYTF.

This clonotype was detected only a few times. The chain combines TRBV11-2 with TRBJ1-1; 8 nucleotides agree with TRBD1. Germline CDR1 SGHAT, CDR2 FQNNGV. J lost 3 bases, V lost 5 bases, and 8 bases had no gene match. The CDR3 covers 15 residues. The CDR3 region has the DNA TGTGCCAGCAGCCGCAGGGGGCGCGGGGACACTGAAGCTTTCTTT. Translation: CASSRRGRGDTEAFF.

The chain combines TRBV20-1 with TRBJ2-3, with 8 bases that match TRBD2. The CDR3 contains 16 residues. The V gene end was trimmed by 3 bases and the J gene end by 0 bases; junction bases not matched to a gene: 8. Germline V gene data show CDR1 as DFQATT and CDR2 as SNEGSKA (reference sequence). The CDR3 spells CSASPGGGLSTDTQYF. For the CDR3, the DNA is TGCAGTGCTAGCCCCGGGGGGGGCCTGAGCACAGATACGCAGTATTTT.

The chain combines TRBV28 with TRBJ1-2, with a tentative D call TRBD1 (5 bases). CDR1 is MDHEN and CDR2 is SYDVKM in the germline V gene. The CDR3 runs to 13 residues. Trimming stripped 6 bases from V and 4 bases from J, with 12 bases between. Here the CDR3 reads CASSRRVFYGYTF. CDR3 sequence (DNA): TGTGCCAGCAGCCGCAGGGTTTTCTATGGCTACACCTTC.

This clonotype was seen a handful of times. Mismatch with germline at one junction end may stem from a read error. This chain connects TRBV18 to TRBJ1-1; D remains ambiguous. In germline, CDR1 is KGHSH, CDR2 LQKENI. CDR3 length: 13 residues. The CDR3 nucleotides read TGTGCCAGCTCGCCACTCACGGGTGATGAAGCTTTCTTT. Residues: CASSPLTGDEAFF.

The CDR3 reads CASSRQGGNSPLHF. CDR3 DNA: TGTGCCAGCTCAAGACAGGGAGGAAATTCACCCCTCCACTTT. This sequence joins TRBV18 and TRBJ1-6, with 7 bases lining up with TRBD1. This CDR3 contains 14 residues. Trimming took 5 bases from V and 7 from J; bases not matched to a gene: 5. Germline values: CDR1 KGHSH, CDR2 LQKENI.

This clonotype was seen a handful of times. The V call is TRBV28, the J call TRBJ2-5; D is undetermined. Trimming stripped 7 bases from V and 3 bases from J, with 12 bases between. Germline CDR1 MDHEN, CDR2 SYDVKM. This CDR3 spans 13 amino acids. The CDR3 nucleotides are TGTGCCAGCAACGGGCGCCCCAAAGAGACCCAGTACTTC. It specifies CASNGRPKETQYF.

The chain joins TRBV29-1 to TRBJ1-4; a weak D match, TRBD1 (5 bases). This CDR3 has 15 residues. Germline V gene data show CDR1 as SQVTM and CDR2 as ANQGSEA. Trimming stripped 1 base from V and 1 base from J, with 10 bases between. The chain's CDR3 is CSVEVGRGTNEKLFF. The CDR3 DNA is TGCAGCGTTGAAGTCGGAAGGGGAACTAATGAAAAACTGTTTTTT.

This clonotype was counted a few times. In DNA, the CDR3 is TGTGCCAGCAGTTTTTGGACAGGGGGGAACACTGAAGCTTTCTTT. Protein: CASSFWTGGNTEAFF. The chain recombines TRBV28 with TRBJ1-1; TRBD1 agrees at 10 bases. Germline loops: CDR1 MDHEN, CDR2 SYDVKM. The CDR3 loop spans 15 amino acids. V gave up 3 bases and J gave up 1 base; unmatched junction bases: 2.

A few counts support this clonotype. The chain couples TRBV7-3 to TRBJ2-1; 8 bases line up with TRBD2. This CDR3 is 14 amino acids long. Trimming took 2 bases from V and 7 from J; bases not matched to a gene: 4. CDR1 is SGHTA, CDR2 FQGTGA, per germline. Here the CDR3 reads CASSLDGGANEQFF. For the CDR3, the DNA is TGTGCCAGCAGCTTAGACGGGGGGGCAAATGAGCAGTTCTTC.

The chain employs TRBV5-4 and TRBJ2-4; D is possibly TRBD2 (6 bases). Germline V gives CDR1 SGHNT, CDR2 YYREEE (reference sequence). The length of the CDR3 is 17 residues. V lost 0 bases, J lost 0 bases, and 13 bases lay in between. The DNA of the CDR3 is TGTGCCAGCAGCTTGGGGGGGGACGTCCTAGCCAAAAACATTCAGTACTTC. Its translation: CASSLGGDVLAKNIQYF.

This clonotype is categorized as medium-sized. The CDR3 loop reads CATSDRTEPTGELFF. The CDR3 nucleotides are TGTGCCACCAGTGATAGGACCGAACCCACCGGGGAGCTGTTTTTT. The chain has TRBV24-1 and TRBJ2-2; D uncertain. CDR1 and CDR2 from the germline V gene are KGHDR and SFDVKD. The CDR3 runs to 15 residues. Trimming removed 3 bases at V and 4 bases at J, with 11 bases between.

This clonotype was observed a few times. For the CDR3, the DNA is TGCGCCAGCAGCCAAGAGTTCGCCCCGAATGAAAAACTGTTTTTT. Residues: CASSQEFAPNEKLFF. The V call is TRBV4-3, the J call TRBJ1-4; D ambiguous. Trimming took 0 bases from V and 5 from J, leaving 10 bases between them. Germline V CDR1 and CDR2: LGHNA, YSLEER. The length of the CDR3 is 15 residues.

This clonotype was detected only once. CDR3 region: CASSQEGRSDTQYF. The CDR3 region has the DNA TGCGCCAGCAGCCAAGAGGGGAGGTCAGATACGCAGTATTTT. V and J are TRBV4-3 and TRBJ2-3; TRBD2 is a possible D gene (6 bases). Germline V gives CDR1 LGHNA, CDR2 YSLEER. The V and J ends lost 0 bases and 4 bases respectively, with 8 bases between them. The CDR3 is made up of 14 amino acids.

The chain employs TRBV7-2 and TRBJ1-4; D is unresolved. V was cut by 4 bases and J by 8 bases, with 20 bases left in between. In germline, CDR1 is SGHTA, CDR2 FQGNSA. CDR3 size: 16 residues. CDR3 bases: TGTGCCAGCAGCTCCGGGGAGGGTCCGGTTCACGAAAAACTGTTTTTT. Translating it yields CASSSGEGPVHEKLFF.

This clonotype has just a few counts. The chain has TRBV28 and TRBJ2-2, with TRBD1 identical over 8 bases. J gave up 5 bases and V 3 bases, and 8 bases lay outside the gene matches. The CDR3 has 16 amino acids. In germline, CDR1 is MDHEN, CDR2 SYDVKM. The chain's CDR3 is CASSFDGTGPTGELFF. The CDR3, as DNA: TGTGCCAGCAGTTTCGACGGGACAGGACCTACCGGGGAGCTGTTTTTT.